This TCR beta chain came from a study of cytomegalovirus exposure and HLA in healthy donors. Overall study findings and caveats: Immune exposure information available was restricted to CMV serostatus.

A multiplex PCR was run with 60 Vbeta primers and 13 Jbeta primers. Repertoires were generated with immunoSEQ multiplex PCR, while TCRdb's copy carries only in-frame clones and drops some. This sample carries around 76,000 clones, about 70% of them seen once, and the ten largest clones take around 10%. Germline values: CDR1 ENHRY, CDR2 SYGVKD. After removal of 2 bases from V and 2 bases from J, the junction contained 4 bases not matched to a gene. The CDR3 sequence is 15 residues long. As concerns this clone: The antigen is undetermined.

Specimen: PBMCs. The chain recombines TRBV10-3 with TRBJ2-7; 9 positions agree with TRBD2. This clonotype originated in a woman in her fifties or sixties in good health and CMV-seropositive. The CDR3 bases are TGTGCCATCAGTGAGAGGGCTAGCGGGACCTACGAGCAGTACTTC. Residues: CAISERASGTYEQYF.